This T cell receptor (beta chain) was sequenced in a study of human versus mouse CDR3 diversity and MHC coevolution. Turning to the study itself: The immunoSEQ assay reportedly detects one in 200,000 T cells.

CDR1 is MGHDK and CDR2 is SYGVNS in the germline V gene. The ends lost 4 bases at V and 5 bases at J; junction bases unmatched: 8. The CDR3 sequence is 15 residues long. Repertoires were generated with immunoSEQ multiplex PCR, while TCRdb's copy carries only in-frame clones and drops some. Seen here are 50,000 to 70,000 clones, 94% observed once, and the top ten hold under 20%. This clone was recorded only once. This TCR came from a person aged 55-75 years in good health. J is TRBJ2-7 and V is TRBV25-1, with 10 bases identical to TRBD2. Sequenced input: naive CD4+ T cells from blood. Documented subset: CD45RO-negative CD62L-positive naive CD4 T cells. The CDR3 DNA follows: TGTGCCAGCAGTGTCCCTAGCGGGAGCTCACACGAGCAGTACTTC. This encodes CASSVPSGSSHEQYF.